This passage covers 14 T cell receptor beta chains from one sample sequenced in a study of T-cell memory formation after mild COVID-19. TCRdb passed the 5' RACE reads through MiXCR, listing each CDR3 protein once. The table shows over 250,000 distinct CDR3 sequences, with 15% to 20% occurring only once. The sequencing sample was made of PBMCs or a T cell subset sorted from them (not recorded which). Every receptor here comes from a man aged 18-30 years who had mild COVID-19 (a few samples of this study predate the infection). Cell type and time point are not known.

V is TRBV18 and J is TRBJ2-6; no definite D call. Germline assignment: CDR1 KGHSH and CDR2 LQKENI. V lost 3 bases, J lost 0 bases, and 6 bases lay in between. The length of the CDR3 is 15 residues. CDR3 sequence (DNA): TGTGCCAGCTCACCCCAGAGCTCTGGGGCCAACGTCCTGACTTTC. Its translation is CASSPQSSGANVLTF.

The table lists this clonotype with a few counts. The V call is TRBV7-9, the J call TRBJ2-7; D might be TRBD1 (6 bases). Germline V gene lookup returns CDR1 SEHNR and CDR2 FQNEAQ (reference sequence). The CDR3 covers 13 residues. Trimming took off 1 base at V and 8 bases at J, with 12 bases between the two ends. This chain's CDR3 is CASSLDGGVKQYV. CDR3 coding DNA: TGTGCCAGCAGCTTAGATGGGGGCGTGAAGCAGTACGTC.

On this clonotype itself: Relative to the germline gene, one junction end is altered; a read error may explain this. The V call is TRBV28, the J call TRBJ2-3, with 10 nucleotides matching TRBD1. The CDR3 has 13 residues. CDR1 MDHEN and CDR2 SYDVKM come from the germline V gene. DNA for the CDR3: TGTGCCAGCACCGTGTCCTTGGGACAGGGGACGAATTTT. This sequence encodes CASTVSLGQGTNF.

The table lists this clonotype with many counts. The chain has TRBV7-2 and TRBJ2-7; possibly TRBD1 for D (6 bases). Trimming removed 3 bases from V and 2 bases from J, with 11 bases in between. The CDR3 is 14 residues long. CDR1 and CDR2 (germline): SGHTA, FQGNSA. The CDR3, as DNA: TGTGCCAGCAGCTTGGGGACAAAAACCTACGAGCAGTACTTC. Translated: CASSLGTKTYEQYF.

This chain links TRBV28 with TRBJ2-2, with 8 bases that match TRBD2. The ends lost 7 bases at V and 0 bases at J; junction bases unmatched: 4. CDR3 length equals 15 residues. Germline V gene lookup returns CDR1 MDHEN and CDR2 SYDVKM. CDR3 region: CASTLGGANTGELFF. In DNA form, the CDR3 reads TGTGCCAGCACCCTCGGGGGGGCGAACACCGGGGAGCTGTTTTTT.

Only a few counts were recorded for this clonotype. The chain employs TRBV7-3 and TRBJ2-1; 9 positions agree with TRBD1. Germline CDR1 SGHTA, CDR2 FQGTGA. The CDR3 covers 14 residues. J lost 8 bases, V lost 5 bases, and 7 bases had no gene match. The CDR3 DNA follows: TGTGCCAGCAGCCCCCGGACAGGGGCGGATGAGCAGTTCTTC. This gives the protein CASSPRTGADEQFF.

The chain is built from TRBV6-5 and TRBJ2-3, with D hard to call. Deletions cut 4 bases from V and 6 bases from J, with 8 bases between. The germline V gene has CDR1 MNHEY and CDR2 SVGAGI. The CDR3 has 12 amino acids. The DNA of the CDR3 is TGTGCCAGCAGTTCCTGGGCCGATACGCAGTATTTT. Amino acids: CASSSWADTQYF.

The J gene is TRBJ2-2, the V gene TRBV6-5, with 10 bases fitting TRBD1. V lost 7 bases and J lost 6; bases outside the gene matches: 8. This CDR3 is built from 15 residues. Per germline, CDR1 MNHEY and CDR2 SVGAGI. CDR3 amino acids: CASTSSGTGAGELFF. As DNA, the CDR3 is TGTGCCAGCACCTCCAGTGGGACAGGGGCCGGGGAGCTGTTTTTT.

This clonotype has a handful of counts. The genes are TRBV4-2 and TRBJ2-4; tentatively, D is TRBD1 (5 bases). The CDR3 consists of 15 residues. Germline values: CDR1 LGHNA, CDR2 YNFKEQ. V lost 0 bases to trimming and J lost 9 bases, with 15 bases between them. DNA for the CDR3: TGTGCCAGCAGCCAAGATTTTTTAGGGGTGGGCATTCAGTACTTC. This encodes CASSQDFLGVGIQYF.

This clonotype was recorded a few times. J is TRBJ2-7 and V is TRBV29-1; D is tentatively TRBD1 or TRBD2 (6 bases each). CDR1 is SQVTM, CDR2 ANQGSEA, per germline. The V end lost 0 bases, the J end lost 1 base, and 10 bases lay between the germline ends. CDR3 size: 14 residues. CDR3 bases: TGCAGCGTTGAAGACCGGGGGCGATCCTACGAGCAGTACTTC. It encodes CSVEDRGRSYEQYF.

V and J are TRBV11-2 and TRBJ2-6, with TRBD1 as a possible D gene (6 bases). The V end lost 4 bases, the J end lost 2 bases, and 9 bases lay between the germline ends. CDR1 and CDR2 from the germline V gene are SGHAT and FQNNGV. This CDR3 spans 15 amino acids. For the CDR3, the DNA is TGTGCCAGCAGCTCCGCAGGGGCTGGGGCCAACGTCCTGACTTTC. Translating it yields CASSSAGAGANVLTF.

CDR3 DNA sequence: TGTGCCAGCAGAGGACAGGGTAATAATTCACCCCTCCACTTT. Protein sequence: CASRGQGNNSPLHF. This chain uses TRBV27 with TRBJ1-6; 8 bases match TRBD1. Germline V gene lookup returns CDR1 MNHEY and CDR2 SMNVEV (reference sequence). The length of the CDR3 is 14 residues. Germline trimming cut 6 bases from V and 5 bases from J; bases unmatched to any gene: 3.

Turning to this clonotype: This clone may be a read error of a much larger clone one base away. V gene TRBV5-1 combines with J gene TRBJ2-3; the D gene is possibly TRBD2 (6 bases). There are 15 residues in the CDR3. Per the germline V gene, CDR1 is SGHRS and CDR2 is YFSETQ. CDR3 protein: CDSSLGGSSTDTQYF. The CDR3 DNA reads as TGCGACAGCAGCTTGGGAGGATCTAGCACAGATACGCAGTATTTT.

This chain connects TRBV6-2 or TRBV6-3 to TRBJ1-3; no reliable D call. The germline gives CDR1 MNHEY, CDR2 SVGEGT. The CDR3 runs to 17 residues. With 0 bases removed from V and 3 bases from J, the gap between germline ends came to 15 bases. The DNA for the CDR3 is TGTGCCAGCAGTTACTCGAGACTTCAACCTCGTGGAAACACCATATATTTT. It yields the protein CASSYSRLQPRGNTIYF.